This T cell receptor beta chain was recorded in a study of blood T cell repertoires in COVID-19. At the level of the study: Acute and convalescent COVID-19 samples came from the United States, Italy and Spain. T cells, B-cell-depleted T cells, or PBMCs provided the cDNA or gDNA that served as material.

Original processing methods: Reference gene primer amplification yielded estimated nucleated cell counts. The data were produced by immunoSEQ multiplex PCR, yet TCRdb's version contains in-frame clones alone and is incomplete. V, J and clone size reflect that table, while D and trimming were determined from the DNA. The repertoire includes about 59,000 clones, about 87% of them detected once, and about 6.9% sits in the top ten. The sequencing input was peripheral blood. The clonotype comes from a man between 60 and 75 years old with active or convalescent COVID-19.

The CDR3 bases are TGTGCCAGTAGTATGGCCTGGACAGCTAACTATGGCTACACCTTC. Its translation is CASSMAWTANYGYTF. V gene TRBV19 combines with J gene TRBJ1-2, with D tentatively TRBD1 (6 bases). The germline V and J ends were trimmed by 3 bases and 0 bases, with 11 bases remaining between them. CDR3 length: 15 amino acids. Germline CDR1 is LNHDA and CDR2 is SQIVND (reference sequence). The whole variable domain, remainder taken from reference TRBV19 and TRBJ1-2, is DGGITQSPKYLFRKEGQNVTLSCEQNLNHDAMYWYRQDPGQGLRLIYYSQIVNDFQKGDIAEGYSVSREKKESFPLTVTSAQKNPTAFYLCASSMAWTANYGYTFGSGTRLTVV.